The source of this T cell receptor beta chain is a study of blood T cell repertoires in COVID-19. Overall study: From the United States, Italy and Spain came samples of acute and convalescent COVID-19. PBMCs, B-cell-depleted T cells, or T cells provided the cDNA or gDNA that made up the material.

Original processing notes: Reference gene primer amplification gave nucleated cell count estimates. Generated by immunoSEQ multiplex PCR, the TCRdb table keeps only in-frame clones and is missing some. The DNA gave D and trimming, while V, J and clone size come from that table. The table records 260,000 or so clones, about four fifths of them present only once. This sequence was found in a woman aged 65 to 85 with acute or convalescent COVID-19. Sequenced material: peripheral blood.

CDR3 nucleotide sequence: TGTGCCACCAGTGATGGGACAGCTTATAGCAATCAGCCCCAGCATTTT. Residues: CATSDGTAYSNQPQHF. The rearrangement links TRBV24-1 to TRBJ1-5; 7 positions match TRBD1. The CDR3 has 16 residues. V trimming: 3 bases; J trimming: 0 bases; junction bases outside the gene matches: 4. The germline V gene has CDR1 KGHDR and CDR2 SFDVKD.